The rows below give T cell receptor beta chains drawn from one sample of a study of cytomegalovirus exposure and HLA in healthy donors. This table comes from immunoSEQ multiplex PCR, and its TCRdb copy is limited to in-frame clones, with some not included. The table includes about 40,000 clones, 93% detected once. The specimen sequenced was PBMCs. The receptors were sampled from a woman in her late teens or twenties in good health and CMV-seronegative. The CDR3 runs from the conserved cysteine through the conserved F or W. A D gene is named only where the DNA matches it firmly. Expanded clones are given a class, and other clones once, few, many or no size at all.

clone size	J gene	V gene	D gene	CDR3 DNA	CDR3 protein
NA	TRBJ1-3	TRBV28	NA	TGTGCCAGCAGCCTACAGGGTTCCCCAGGAAACACCATATATTTT	CASSLQGSPGNTIYF
NA	TRBJ1-5	TRBV6-5	NA	TGTGCCAGCAGTATTACAGGGTTCGGCAATCAGCCCCAGCATTTT	CASSITGFGNQPQHF
NA	TRBJ1-1	TRBV6-5	TRBD1	TGTGCCAGCAGTTACTCCCGGACAGGGCAGAACACTGAAGCTTTCTTT	CASSYSRTGQNTEAFF
once	TRBJ2-1	TRBV10-1	TRBD2	TGCGCCAGCAGTGAGAACCGGGGGGGCGCCTACAATGAGCAGTTCTTC	CASSENRGGAYNEQFF
NA	TRBJ1-5	TRBV2	TRBD1	TGTGCCAGCAGCAGACAGGGGGGGAATCAGCCCCAGCATTTT	CASSRQGGNQPQHF
NA	TRBJ1-6	TRBV6-5	NA	TGTGCCAGCAGTTACAGGCAGGGCGATTCACCCCTCCACTTT	CASSYRQGDSPLHF
NA	TRBJ1-6	TRBV7-2	TRBD1	TGTGCCAGCAGCATATCAACAGGGGGATATTCACCCCTCCACTTT	CASSISTGGYSPLHF
once	TRBJ1-3	TRBV30	NA	TGTGCCTGGAGTTTCATACAGGGAAGGCGGGGAAACACCATATATTTT	CAWSFIQGRRGNTIYF
NA	TRBJ2-1	TRBV7-3	TRBD1	TGTGCCAGCAGCTTTGCCGGGACAGGTGACAATGAGCAGTTCTTC	CASSFAGTGDNEQFF
NA	TRBJ1-1	TRBV6-5	NA	TGTGCCAGCAGTTCCGCGACAGGGAACACTGAAGCTTTCTTT	CASSSATGNTEAFF
few	TRBJ2-5	TRBV7-3	NA	TGTGCCAGCAGCTCGGGACTCTTAGAGACCCAGTACTTC	CASSSGLLETQYF
NA	TRBJ2-1	TRBV6-5	TRBD1	TGTGCCAGCAGCAGGACAGGGGACGAGCAGTTCTTC	CASSRTGDEQFF
NA	TRBJ1-1	TRBV14	NA	TGTGCCAGCAGCCAAGATCTGCGGGGCTTTGGGGACACTGAAGCTTTCTTT	CASSQDLRGFGDTEAFF
NA	TRBJ2-7	TRBV5-4	NA	TGTGCCAGCAGCTTCGGGGTGGACTACGAGCAGTACTTC	CASSFGVDYEQYF
NA	TRBJ1-2	TRBV6-5	NA	TGTGCCAGCAGTTGGCCGGGATCCACGGGGGGCTACACCTTC	CASSWPGSTGGYTF
NA	TRBJ2-7	TRBV7-8	TRBD1	TGTGCCAGCAGCACTCGGACAGGGACATACGAGCAGTACTTC	CASSTRTGTYEQYF
NA	TRBJ1-2	TRBV2	TRBD1	TGTGCCAGCAGTGAGAATTCGGGACAGTATGGCTACACCTTC	CASSENSGQYGYTF
NA	TRBJ2-7	TRBV18	NA	TGTGCCAGCTCACCACGTCGACAGGAGCAGTACTTC	CASSPRRQEQYF
NA	TRBJ2-3	TRBV9	NA	TGTGCCAGCAGCGTGCAAGCTACAGATACGCAGTATTTT	CASSVQATDTQYF
NA	TRBJ2-1	TRBV11-2	NA	TGTGCCAGCAGCTTGTGGGGGGACAGATCGGGAAATTACAATGAGCAGTTCTTC	CASSLWGDRSGNYNEQFF
NA	TRBJ1-1	TRBV6-5	TRBD1	TGTGCCAGCAGCCTAGGACAGGGGGCAGCTTTCTTT	CASSLGQGAAFF
NA	TRBJ1-4	TRBV19	TRBD1	TGTGCCACGGGCGTCGACAGGGGGAGTGAAAAACTGTTTTTT	CATGVDRGSEKLFF
once	TRBJ2-7	TRBV18	TRBD1	TGTGCCAGCTCACTAGCAGGGGGCTTGTACGAGCAGTACTTC	CASSLAGGLYEQYF
NA	TRBJ1-1	TRBV25-1	TRBD1	TGTGCCAGCAGTGGAGACAGGGGGGAGACTGAAGCTTTCTTT	CASSGDRGETEAFF
NA	TRBJ1-1	TRBV5-5	TRBD1	TGTGCCAGCAGCGGGACAGGTTTGAACACTGAAGCTTTCTTT	CASSGTGLNTEAFF